These 31 T cell receptor beta chains came from one sample sequenced in a study of OX40 agonist ivuxolimab in advanced cancers. Assay: immunoSEQ multiplex PCR; the TCRdb copy retains only in-frame clones and omits some. The repertoire holds approximately 58,000 clones, with approximately 90% as singletons. The sample in question was CD4+ or CD8+ T cells sorted from blood, obtained in a trial of the OX40 agonist ivuxolimab. These receptors were taken from an adult with an advanced solid tumor such as melanoma, head and neck, liver or kidney cancer.

The chain carries TRBV4-1 and TRBJ1-5; D ambiguous. With 2 bases removed from V and 3 bases from J, the gap between germline ends came to 14 bases. CDR1 and CDR2 from the germline V gene are MGHRA and YSYEKL. The CDR3 loop spans 16 amino acids. For the CDR3, the DNA is TGCGCCAGCAGCCAACGCCCTCGACAAGACAATCAGCCCCAGCATTTT. It encodes CASSQRPRQDNQPQHF.

The chain combines TRBV5-5 with TRBJ2-2; 10 bases match TRBD1. CDR1 SGHKS and CDR2 YYEKEE come from the germline V gene (reference sequence). This CDR3 comprises 15 residues. The J segment lost 4 bases and the V segment lost 4 bases, leaving 4 bases of the junction unmatched. Here the CDR3 DNA reads TGTGCCAGCAGCGCGCGGACAGGGGGCACCGGGGAGCTGTTTTTT. Residues: CASSARTGGTGELFF.

V is TRBV6-5 and J is TRBJ2-1, with no clear D. CDR3 length: 14 amino acids. CDR1 MNHEY and CDR2 SVGAGI come from the germline V gene. V lost 2 bases and J 2 bases, leaving 7 bases between the germline ends. CDR3 loop: CASSYSNTYNEQFF. The CDR3 coding sequence is TGTGCCAGCAGTTACAGCAATACCTACAATGAGCAGTTCTTC.

J is TRBJ2-7 and V is TRBV11-2, with a tentative D call TRBD2 (6 bases). The CDR3 has 15 residues. Germline-derived CDR1 and CDR2 are SGHAT and FQNNGV. Trimming shortened V by 3 bases and J by 0 bases, and 12 bases separated the two germline ends. CDR3 bases: TGTGCCAGCAGCTTCGGGAGCTACCACTCCTACGAGCAGTACTTC. Translating it yields CASSFGSYHSYEQYF.

This sequence joins TRBV4-3 and TRBJ2-1, with 9 bases fitting TRBD1. CDR1 is LGHNA, CDR2 YSLEER, per germline. V was pared by 4 bases and J by 7 bases, with 8 bases of the junction left unmatched. The CDR3 extends over 15 amino acids. In DNA form, the CDR3 reads TGCGCCAGCAGCCTTACACCCGGGACAGGGAATGAGCAGTTCTTC. Translation gives CASSLTPGTGNEQFF.

The chain uses TRBV20-1 and TRBJ2-5; D not certain. V was cut by 8 bases and J by 3 bases, with 10 bases left in between. The CDR3 runs 11 residues. Per the germline V gene, CDR1 is DFQATT and CDR2 is SNEGSKA (reference sequence). The CDR3 DNA reads TGCAGTAACAGCGCGGAAGAGACCCAGTACTTC. This gives the protein CSNSAEETQYF.

The chain uses TRBV5-6 and TRBJ2-3, with 10 bases aligning to TRBD2. Trimming removed 4 bases from V and 5 bases from J; junction bases left unmatched: 10. CDR3 size: 16 residues. Germline V gives CDR1 SGHDT, CDR2 YYEEEE. The CDR3 DNA sequence: TGTGCCAGCAGCCCCGGGGTAGCGGGAGGAAGAGATACGCAGTATTTT. Its protein product is CASSPGVAGGRDTQYF. Full variable domain (rest looked up from reference TRBV5-6 and TRBJ2-3): DAGVTQSPTHLIKTRGQQVTLRCSPKSGHDTVSWYQQALGQGPQFIFQYYEEEERQRGNFPDRFSGHQFPNYSSELNVNALLLGDSALYLCASSPGVAGGRDTQYFGPGTRLTVL.

The rearrangement uses TRBV11-3 and TRBJ2-7; 8 bases align to TRBD1. Germline trimming cut 5 bases from V and 3 bases from J; bases unmatched to any gene: 9. The CDR3 loop spans 15 amino acids. Germline assignment: CDR1 SGHNT and CDR2 YENEEA. CDR3 loop: CASSERTGKLYEQYF. DNA for the CDR3: TGTGCCAGCAGCGAACGGACAGGGAAGCTCTACGAGCAGTACTTC. Drawing the rest from reference TRBV11-3 and TRBJ2-7, the complete variable domain is EAGVVQSPRYKIIEKKQPVAFWCNPISGHNTLYWYLQNLGQGPELLIRYENEEAVDDSQLPKDRFSAERLKGVDSTLKIQPAELGDSAVYLCASSERTGKLYEQYFGPGTRLTVT.

This clone was observed once. The chain has TRBV7-9 and TRBJ2-1; D ambiguous. In germline, CDR1 is SEHNR, CDR2 FQNEAQ (reference sequence). V was trimmed by 1 base and J by 9 bases, leaving 13 bases between them. CDR3 size: 14 residues. The DNA for the CDR3 is TGTGCCAGCAGCTTAGGCGGTTTCACTCGTGAGCAGTTCTTC. Protein sequence: CASSLGGFTREQFF.

V gene TRBV6-5 combines with J gene TRBJ1-4; TRBD1 might be the D (5 bases). This CDR3 contains 15 residues. Deletions cut 5 bases from V and 4 bases from J, with 14 bases between. Germline V gene lookup returns CDR1 MNHEY and CDR2 SVGAGI. The CDR3 loop is CASSAWGLNNEKLFF. The CDR3 DNA is TGTGCCAGCAGTGCCTGGGGCCTCAATAATGAAAAACTGTTTTTT.

This chain connects TRBV30 to TRBJ2-7; D might be TRBD2 (5 bases). V shed 3 bases and J shed 0 bases, with 21 bases lying between them. The CDR3 length is 17 residues. CDR1 is GTSNPN and CDR2 is SVGIG in the germline V gene (reference sequence). CDR3 in DNA: TGTGCCTGGAGCATCGGAGGTTGGCAGCAGAGCTCCTACGAGCAGTACTTC. This translates into CAWSIGGWQQSSYEQYF.

V usage is TRBV7-2 and J usage is TRBJ2-5, with TRBD1 matching 7 bases. Germline CDR1 SGHTA, CDR2 FQGNSA. Trimming removed 4 bases from V and 4 bases from J; junction bases left unmatched: 3. The CDR3 loop spans 13 amino acids. This CDR3 reads CASSSGQAETQYF. The DNA of the CDR3 is TGTGCCAGCAGCTCTGGACAGGCAGAGACCCAGTACTTC.

The chain employs TRBV5-6 and TRBJ2-1, with TRBD1 matching 9 bases. CDR3 length: 13 residues. Germline V gives CDR1 SGHDT, CDR2 YYEEEE. Unmatched junction bases numbered 8, after V lost 9 bases and J lost 7 bases. This CDR3 reads CATKGTGKNEQFF. CDR3 nucleotide sequence: TGTGCCACCAAGGGGACAGGGAAGAATGAGCAGTTCTTC.

CDR3 DNA sequence: TGTGCCAGCAGGCTTCTTGGGAACACTGAAGCTTTCTTT. Translation: CASRLLGNTEAFF. The rearrangement joins TRBV7-9 to TRBJ1-1, with D uncertain. CDR1 and CDR2 (germline): SEHNR, FQNEAQ (reference sequence). This CDR3 comprises 13 residues. V was cut by 6 bases and J by 1 base, with 9 bases left in between.

This clone turned up a few times. This rearrangement joins TRBV7-3 to TRBJ2-2; D possibly corresponds to TRBD2 (5 bases). The CDR3 is 15 residues long. Per the germline V gene, CDR1 is SGHTA and CDR2 is FQGTGA. The V and J ends lost 2 bases and 7 bases respectively, with 14 bases between them. As DNA, the CDR3 is TGTGCCAGCAGCTTAGCCCCTGAGCGGCACGGGGAGCTGTTTTTT. Its protein is CASSLAPERHGELFF.

This clone was recorded a few times. The rearrangement uses TRBV30 and TRBJ1-1; a weak D match, TRBD1 (5 bases). The CDR3 covers 13 residues. With 1 base removed from V and 5 bases from J, the gap between germline ends came to 11 bases. The germline V gene has CDR1 GTSNPN and CDR2 SVGIG (reference sequence). This CDR3 is CAWSEGDATEAFF. In DNA, the CDR3 is TGTGCCTGGAGTGAAGGGGACGCGACTGAAGCTTTCTTT.

V is TRBV28 and J is TRBJ1-1, with D hard to call. This CDR3 is 10 amino acids long. Between the trimmed V and J ends, which lost 9 bases and 2 bases, there was a span of 4 bases. Per germline, CDR1 MDHEN and CDR2 SYDVKM. The CDR3 DNA reads as TGTGCCAGTTATAACACTGAAGCTTTCTTT. Amino acids: CASYNTEAFF.

The rearrangement joins TRBV7-9 to TRBJ2-3; D gene uncertain. This CDR3 comprises 13 residues. The V and J ends lost 3 bases and 6 bases respectively, with 10 bases between them. Germline V gives CDR1 SEHNR, CDR2 FQNEAQ (reference sequence). This CDR3 is CASSFMGADTQYF. CDR3 in DNA: TGTGCCAGCAGCTTCATGGGCGCTGATACGCAGTATTTT.

The chain uses TRBV7-8 and TRBJ1-5; 9 bases fit TRBD1. CDR1 SGHVS and CDR2 FQNEAQ come from the germline V gene. The CDR3 covers 16 residues. The V gene end was trimmed by 0 bases and the J gene end by 9 bases; junction bases not matched to a gene: 9. The CDR3 DNA reads TGTGCCAGCAGCTTAGCTCCGGGACAGGGCGCGGGGCCCCAGCATTTT. Translated: CASSLAPGQGAGPQHF.

J is TRBJ2-2 and V is TRBV6-5, with TRBD1 identical over 7 bases. Germline-derived CDR1 and CDR2 are MNHEY and SVGAGI. This CDR3 has 13 amino acids. The V gene end was trimmed by 7 bases and the J gene end by 9 bases; junction bases not matched to a gene: 8. The CDR3 region has the DNA TGTGCCAGCAATACCCGACAGGGTCGGGAGCTGTTTTTT. This translates into CASNTRQGRELFF.

This sequence joins TRBV19 and TRBJ1-1, with TRBD1 as a possible D gene (6 bases). Trimming removed 5 bases at V and 1 base at J, with 14 bases between. This CDR3 spans 15 amino acids. CDR1 LNHDA and CDR2 SQIVND come from the germline V gene (reference sequence). The CDR3 here is CASSQRGGRNTEAFF. CDR3 in DNA: TGTGCCAGTAGTCAGAGGGGGGGCCGGAACACTGAAGCTTTCTTT.

Only one count was recorded for this clone. The rearrangement joins TRBV6-5 to TRBJ2-1; D gene uncertain. Trimming removed 7 bases from V and 6 bases from J, with 19 bases in between. CDR1 is MNHEY, CDR2 SVGAGI, per germline. The CDR3 is made up of 15 amino acids. CDR3 coding DNA: TGTGCCAGCACCCATAAACCCCGCGGTGTCAATGAGCAGTTCTTC. Its protein product is CASTHKPRGVNEQFF.

The CDR3 here is CASSFEVGAAFF. The CDR3 bases are TGTGCCAGCAGCTTTGAGGTTGGAGCGGCTTTCTTT. This chain joins TRBV11-2 and TRBJ1-1, with D hard to call. This CDR3 has 12 residues. V was pared by 3 bases and J by 11 bases, with 13 bases between. Germline V lookup: CDR1 SGHAT, CDR2 FQNNGV.

J is TRBJ2-1 and V is TRBV10-2; D call uncertain. CDR1 is WSHSY, CDR2 SAAADI, per germline. Trimming took 0 bases from V and 6 from J, leaving 6 bases between them. This CDR3 contains 13 residues. DNA of the CDR3: TGCGCCAGCAGTGAGTCGGTGATCAATGAGCAGTTCTTC. It translates to CASSESVINEQFF.

J is TRBJ2-1 and V is TRBV28; D remains ambiguous. The CDR3 consists of 11 residues. CDR1 and CDR2 from the germline V gene are MDHEN and SYDVKM. The ends were cut back, 6 bases at V and 13 bases at J, with 13 bases in the middle. CDR3 sequence reads: CASSLKTAQFF. The CDR3 DNA reads TGTGCCAGCAGCCTCAAGACGGCACAGTTCTTC.

This chain connects TRBV10-3 to TRBJ1-3; D unclear. Trimming cost V 6 bases and J 7 bases, with 13 bases left between them. Per germline, CDR1 ENHRY and CDR2 SYGVKD. The CDR3 is 13 residues long. The CDR3 reads CAIRDRAENTIYF. The CDR3, as DNA: TGTGCCATCAGGGACCGGGCGGAGAACACCATATATTTT.

The rearrangement uses TRBV5-6 and TRBJ1-1, with 8 bases matching TRBD1. Germline V gene sequence: CDR1 SGHDT, CDR2 YYEEEE. The V gene end was trimmed by 4 bases and the J gene end by 4 bases; junction bases not matched to a gene: 9. The CDR3 is 15 amino acids. The CDR3, as DNA: TGTGCCAGCAGCCCCCGACAGGGGCGAACCACTGAAGCTTTCTTT. Protein sequence: CASSPRQGRTTEAFF.

The chain uses TRBV7-2 and TRBJ2-7; 7 nucleotides line up with TRBD2. Germline V CDR1 and CDR2: SGHTA, FQGNSA. V shed 1 base, J shed 6 bases, and the junction held 6 bases outside the gene matches. The CDR3 loop spans 14 amino acids. CDR3: CASSLEGGSTEQYF. CDR3 sequence (DNA): TGTGCCAGCAGCTTAGAGGGCGGGAGCACCGAGCAGTACTTC.

The table lists this clone with a few counts. The chain uses TRBV6-1 and TRBJ1-5; D call uncertain. The CDR3 loop spans 11 amino acids. V was trimmed by 6 bases and J by 4 bases, leaving 4 bases between them. In germline, CDR1 is MNHNS, CDR2 SASEGT. The CDR3 protein is CASRENQPQHF. The CDR3 DNA reads TGTGCCAGCAGGGAAAATCAGCCCCAGCATTTT.

The rearrangement joins TRBV27 to TRBJ2-5, with D possibly TRBD2 on 5 matching bases. Per the germline V gene, CDR1 is MNHEY and CDR2 is SMNVEV (reference sequence). The CDR3 is 14 residues long. The germline V and J ends were trimmed by 5 bases and 5 bases, with 15 bases remaining between them. CDR3 DNA: TGTGCCAGCAGTCCCCCAGGCGGGTACGAGACCCAGTACTTC. This encodes CASSPPGGYETQYF.

The gene calls are TRBV12-5 and TRBJ2-3, with D perhaps TRBD1 (6 bases). The CDR3 totals 15 residues. The germline V gene encodes CDR1 LGHNT and CDR2 FRNRAP. V was cut by 1 base and J by 1 base, with 9 bases left in between. DNA for the CDR3: TGTGCTAGTGGTTTGGAGACAGGTCGCACAGATACGCAGTATTTT. It is translated as CASGLETGRTDTQYF.